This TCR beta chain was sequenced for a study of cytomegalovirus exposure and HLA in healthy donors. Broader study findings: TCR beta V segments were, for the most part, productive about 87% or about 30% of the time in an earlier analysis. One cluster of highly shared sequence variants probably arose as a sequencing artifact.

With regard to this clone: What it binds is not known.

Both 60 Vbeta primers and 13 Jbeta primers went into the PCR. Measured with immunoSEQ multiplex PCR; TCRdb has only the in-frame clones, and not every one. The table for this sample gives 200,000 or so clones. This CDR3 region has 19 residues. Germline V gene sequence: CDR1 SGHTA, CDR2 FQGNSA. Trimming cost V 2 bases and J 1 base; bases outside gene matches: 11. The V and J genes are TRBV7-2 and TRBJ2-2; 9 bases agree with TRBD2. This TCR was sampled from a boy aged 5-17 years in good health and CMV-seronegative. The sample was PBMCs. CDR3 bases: TGTGCCAGCAGCTTACTCCAGCGGGGGGCTACCTTGAACACCGGGGAGCTGTTTTTT. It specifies CASSLLQRGATLNTGELFF.